This TCR beta chain was identified in a study of Ad26.COV2.S vaccination and SARS-CoV-2 variants. Points from the study as a whole: Similar non-spike TCR breadth was observed in recipients of vaccine and of placebo. Post-vaccination breadth of spike-specific CD8+ and CD4+ T cell responses was reportedly substantial.

Treatment denoted: 15 to 20 received Ad26.COV2.S at low or high dose, single or two shots; roughly five received placebo; per-sample allocation not given. Each sample was drawn 63 days after the first injection (of vaccine or placebo). Clones were read by immunoSEQ multiplex PCR, and TCRdb kept only the in-frame ones, dropping some. Among some 250,000 clones listed, over 75% were seen once. Germline V gene sequence: CDR1 MNHEY, CDR2 SVGAGI. This CDR3 spans 14 amino acids. With 6 bases removed from V and 4 bases from J, the gap between germline ends came to 10 bases. Comment on this clone: Its target is unknown.

This clonotype was sampled from a person aged 18 to 65 who received the Ad26.COV2.S COVID-19 vaccine or a placebo. The rearrangement links TRBV6-5 to TRBJ2-6; D remains unclear. This specimen consisted of peripheral blood, obtained in a trial of Ad26.COV2.S vaccine versus placebo. CDR3 loop: CASSLNGGANVLTF. The CDR3, as DNA: TGTGCCAGCAGCCTCAATGGGGGGGCCAACGTCCTGACTTTC.